Listed below are T cell receptor beta chains from one sample, sequenced in a study of T-cell memory formation after mild COVID-19. TCRdb reprocessed the 5' RACE reads via MiXCR and lists one record per CDR3 protein. The sample has 150,000 to 200,000 distinct CDR3 sequences; about 20% are singletons. The material sequenced was PBMCs or a T cell subset sorted from them (not recorded which). The origin of the receptors is an adult woman who had mild COVID-19 (a few samples of this study predate the infection). Cell type and time point are not known. Each CDR3 is given without its conserved first and last residue. The order of the fields is V gene, CDR3 length, J gene, CDR3 protein.

V gene: TRBV7-9
CDR3 length: 16
J gene: TRBJ2-1
CDR3 protein: ASSLVDYSEVFFNEQF

V gene: TRBV4-2
CDR3 length: 11
J gene: TRBJ2-7
CDR3 protein: ASSSSGYYEQY

V gene: TRBV6-2/TRBV6-3
CDR3 length: 11
J gene: TRBJ2-7
CDR3 protein: ATQLANSYEQY

V gene: TRBV7-9
CDR3 length: 15
J gene: TRBJ2-2
CDR3 protein: ASSFLTSGANTGELF

V gene: TRBV20-1
CDR3 length: 14
J gene: TRBJ2-2
CDR3 protein: SARDGTSGDTGELF

V gene: TRBV30
CDR3 length: 12
J gene: TRBJ2-7
CDR3 protein: AWSVGVGVYEQY

V gene: TRBV11-1
CDR3 length: 12
J gene: TRBJ2-7
CDR3 protein: ASSLAVSGYEQY

V gene: TRBV4-3
CDR3 length: 13
J gene: TRBJ2-7
CDR3 protein: ASSPQPRRFYEQY

V gene: TRBV18
CDR3 length: 12
J gene: TRBJ2-7
CDR3 protein: ASSQDRGKYEQY

V gene: TRBV6-5
CDR3 length: 12
J gene: TRBJ1-2
CDR3 protein: ASSYSEGNYGYT

V gene: TRBV11-2
CDR3 length: 14
J gene: TRBJ2-3
CDR3 protein: ASSLEVLAASGPQY

V gene: TRBV7-7
CDR3 length: 11
J gene: TRBJ2-7
CDR3 protein: ASSFGPSYEQY

V gene: TRBV29-1
CDR3 length: 10
J gene: TRBJ1-1
CDR3 protein: SVVGQGTEAF

V gene: TRBV27
CDR3 length: 13
J gene: TRBJ2-7
CDR3 protein: ASSYGTSGSYEQY

V gene: TRBV10-3
CDR3 length: 12
J gene: TRBJ2-7
CDR3 protein: AISERGTAYEQY

V gene: TRBV25-1
CDR3 length: 12
J gene: TRBJ2-3
CDR3 protein: ASSPTGATDTQY

V gene: TRBV7-2
CDR3 length: 13
J gene: TRBJ2-1
CDR3 protein: ASSLLVAGGSPQF

V gene: TRBV6-1
CDR3 length: 12
J gene: TRBJ1-1
CDR3 protein: ASKVHTGGPEAF

V gene: TRBV12-3/TRBV12-4
CDR3 length: 13
J gene: TRBJ2-2
CDR3 protein: ASSSRDGDTGELF

V gene: TRBV28
CDR3 length: 13
J gene: TRBJ2-1
CDR3 protein: ASSLFGTGYNEQF

V gene: TRBV7-9
CDR3 length: 12
J gene: TRBJ1-5
CDR3 protein: ASSLTGGGQPQH

V gene: TRBV5-6
CDR3 length: 10
J gene: TRBJ2-7
CDR3 protein: ASEDSSYEQY

V gene: TRBV7-9
CDR3 length: 12
J gene: TRBJ2-1
CDR3 protein: ASSPGLGHNEQF

V gene: TRBV4-1
CDR3 length: 12
J gene: TRBJ1-2
CDR3 protein: ASSQEGSGYGYT

V gene: TRBV19
CDR3 length: 13
J gene: TRBJ2-7
CDR3 protein: ASSSGTESRYEQY

V gene: TRBV6-2/TRBV6-3
CDR3 length: 12
J gene: TRBJ1-3
CDR3 protein: ASNGIYSGNTIY

V gene: TRBV12-3/TRBV12-4
CDR3 length: 12
J gene: TRBJ2-1
CDR3 protein: ASSLESLNNEQF

V gene: TRBV7-9
CDR3 length: 15
J gene: TRBJ2-2
CDR3 protein: ASSSTGGFRGTGELF

V gene: TRBV21-1
CDR3 length: 12
J gene: TRBJ2-7
CDR3 protein: ASSSRQESYEQY

V gene: TRBV5-1
CDR3 length: 11
J gene: TRBJ2-5
CDR3 protein: ASSLPPQETQY

V gene: TRBV7-9
CDR3 length: 14
J gene: TRBJ2-3
CDR3 protein: ASSFSRDPSGDTQY

V gene: TRBV11-2
CDR3 length: 11
J gene: TRBJ2-1
CDR3 protein: ASSLLGFHEQF

V gene: TRBV12-3/TRBV12-4
CDR3 length: 12
J gene: TRBJ2-1
CDR3 protein: ASSHPGQNNEQF

V gene: TRBV6-5
CDR3 length: 14
J gene: TRBJ2-1
CDR3 protein: ASSYVNSGSHNEQF

V gene: TRBV4-3
CDR3 length: 13
J gene: TRBJ2-1
CDR3 protein: ASSQDSAYSNEQF

V gene: TRBV7-9
CDR3 length: 14
J gene: TRBJ1-1
CDR3 protein: ASSPRLAGGVTEAF

V gene: TRBV5-1
CDR3 length: 13
J gene: TRBJ2-3
CDR3 protein: ASSFRDRAGDTQY

V gene: TRBV7-8
CDR3 length: 11
J gene: TRBJ2-1
CDR3 protein: ASSLLLRVEQF

V gene: TRBV4-3
CDR3 length: 11
J gene: TRBJ2-1
CDR3 protein: ASSQGGWNEQF

V gene: TRBV7-9
CDR3 length: 13
J gene: TRBJ2-3
CDR3 protein: ASSPPGPSTDTQY

V gene: TRBV4-1
CDR3 length: 13
J gene: TRBJ2-7
CDR3 protein: ASSQDGGTLSEQY

V gene: TRBV9
CDR3 length: 11
J gene: TRBJ1-1
CDR3 protein: ASSARDGDEAF

V gene: TRBV6-5
CDR3 length: 13
J gene: TRBJ2-7
CDR3 protein: ASSYSRTGHYEQY

V gene: TRBV3-1
CDR3 length: 11
J gene: TRBJ2-7
CDR3 protein: ASSQVAGAEQY